The 27 T cell receptor beta chains below were found in one sample sequenced in a study of cytomegalovirus exposure and HLA in healthy donors. Clones were sequenced by immunoSEQ multiplex PCR, and TCRdb holds only the in-frame ones, with some missing. The sample has over 100,000 clones, roughly 89% seen once. Sequenced input: PBMCs. These receptors were taken from a woman aged 18-30 years in good health and CMV-seronegative.

This rearrangement joins TRBV7-9 to TRBJ2-1; no definite D call. CDR1 is SEHNR and CDR2 is FQNEAQ in the germline V gene (reference sequence). CDR3 length: 13 residues. V was trimmed by 3 bases and J by 7 bases, leaving 10 bases between them. The chain's CDR3 is CASSFGAPNEQFF. CDR3 bases: TGTGCCAGCAGCTTCGGAGCCCCAAATGAGCAGTTCTTC. The full variable domain, completed using reference TRBV7-9 and TRBJ2-1, is DTGVSQNPRHKITKRGQNVTFRCDPISEHNRLYWYRQTLGQGPEFLTYFQNEAQLEKSRLLSDRFSAERPKGSFSTLEIQRTEQGDSAMYLCASSFGAPNEQFFGPGTRLTVL.

The rearrangement links TRBV11-2 to TRBJ2-1; TRBD2 agrees at 13 bases. Per germline, CDR1 SGHAT and CDR2 FQNNGV. This CDR3 contains 18 residues. The trim removed 4 bases at V and 1 base at J, leaving 7 bases unmatched. As DNA, the CDR3 is TGTGCCAGCAGCTCGGGACTAGCGGGGAGGAGATCCTACAATGAGCAGTTCTTC. The encoded protein is CASSSGLAGRRSYNEQFF.

The chain employs TRBV6-1 and TRBJ1-1; possibly TRBD1 for D (5 bases). V lost 4 bases to trimming and J lost 6 bases, with 27 bases between them. Germline assignment: CDR1 MNHNS and CDR2 SASEGT. This CDR3 has 18 residues. CDR3 region: CASSGGTSLLSAPPEAFF. Written as DNA, the CDR3 is TGTGCCAGCAGTGGCGGGACGTCACTTCTATCTGCCCCCCCTGAAGCTTTCTTT.

The CDR3 coding sequence is TGTGCCAGCCTCAGCGGCTACTCCTCCTACGAGCAGTACTTC. Translated, it gives CASLSGYSSYEQYF. This sequence joins TRBV7-8 and TRBJ2-7; perhaps TRBD2 as D (5 bases). V lost 8 bases to trimming and J lost 0 bases, with 14 bases between them. The CDR3 sequence is 14 residues long. The germline gives CDR1 SGHVS, CDR2 FQNEAQ.

The rearrangement joins TRBV6-5 to TRBJ1-2; 8 bases are shared with TRBD1. The CDR3 is made up of 15 amino acids. CDR1 and CDR2 from the germline V gene are MNHEY and SVGAGI. Trimming removed 2 bases from V and 3 bases from J; junction bases left unmatched: 5. CDR3 sequence (DNA): TGTGCCAGCAGTTACACGGGACAGGTCCACTATGGCTACACCTTC. Translation: CASSYTGQVHYGYTF.

This clone was picked up one time. V is TRBV7-2 and J is TRBJ1-2, with D possibly TRBD1 on 6 matching bases. CDR1 SGHTA and CDR2 FQGNSA come from the germline V gene. This CDR3 is built from 12 residues. V lost 3 bases and J lost 7, with 9 bases in between. CDR3: CASSFRGAGYTF. CDR3 in DNA: TGTGCCAGCAGCTTCAGGGGAGCTGGCTACACCTTC.

This clone was seen only once. The gene calls are TRBV18 and TRBJ1-1; TRBD1 aligns across 9 bases. The junction had 25 bases not matched to a gene; V was cut back by 2 bases and J by 3 bases. The germline CDR1 and CDR2 sequences are KGHSH and LQKENI. The CDR3 is 22 amino acids. The CDR3 loop is CASSPVLERTGTGFSLDTEAFF. CDR3 coding DNA: TGTGCCAGCTCACCAGTTTTAGAAAGGACCGGGACAGGGTTTAGTTTGGACACTGAAGCTTTCTTT.

CDR3 sequence (DNA): TGTGCCAGCAGCTTAAATCCAGGCCTATACACAGATACGCAGTATTTT. It encodes CASSLNPGLYTDTQYF. The chain joins TRBV7-2 to TRBJ2-3; D ambiguous. CDR1 is SGHTA and CDR2 is FQGNSA in the germline V gene. V lost 2 bases to trimming and J lost 2 bases, with 14 bases between them. The CDR3 length is 16 residues. Using reference TRBV7-2 and TRBJ2-3 for the parts outside the CDR3, the full variable domain is GAGVSQSPSNKVTEKGKDVELRCDPISGHTALYWYRQSLGQGLEFLIYFQGNSAPDKSGLPSDRFSAERTGGSVSTLTIQRTQQEDSAVYLCASSLNPGLYTDTQYFGPGTRLTVL.

The count of this clone is one. This chain's CDR3 is CSAAGEGVTEAFF. The CDR3 bases are TGCAGCGCCGCGGGGGAAGGGGTCACTGAAGCTTTCTTT. The rearrangement joins TRBV29-1 to TRBJ1-1, with D possibly matching TRBD1 (5 bases). There are 13 residues in the CDR3. With 7 bases removed from V and 4 bases from J, the gap between germline ends came to 16 bases. Germline V gene sequence: CDR1 SQVTM, CDR2 ANQGSEA.

This chain uses TRBV19 with TRBJ2-2; possible D gene TRBD2, 5 bases. The germline gives CDR1 LNHDA, CDR2 SQIVND (reference sequence). Trimming shortened V by 4 bases and J by 6 bases, and 12 bases separated the two germline ends. The CDR3 contains 14 residues. CDR3 sequence: CASSTHLGAGELFF. In nucleotides, the CDR3 is TGTGCCAGTAGTACTCACCTCGGGGCCGGGGAGCTGTTTTTT. Full variable domain (missing parts from reference TRBV19 and TRBJ2-2): DGGITQSPKYLFRKEGQNVTLSCEQNLNHDAMYWYRQDPGQGLRLIYYSQIVNDFQKGDIAEGYSVSREKKESFPLTVTSAQKNPTAFYLCASSTHLGAGELFFGEGSRLTVL.

V is TRBV7-3 and J is TRBJ2-2; D may be TRBD2 (5 bases). The CDR3 has 16 residues. Germline V CDR1 and CDR2: SGHTA, FQGTGA. Trimming cost V 0 bases and J 7 bases, with 15 bases left between them. CDR3: CASSLTVTGSGGELFF. CDR3 in DNA: TGTGCCAGCAGCTTAACTGTAACGGGATCGGGCGGGGAGCTGTTTTTT.

This clone was found a few times. The sample contains more than one DNA sequence encoding this CDR3. This chain uses TRBV6-5 with TRBJ1-5; D remains unclear. CDR1 MNHEY and CDR2 SVGAGI come from the germline V gene. The germline V and J ends were trimmed by 0 bases and 0 bases, with 6 bases remaining between them. The CDR3 has 15 residues. The CDR3 DNA reads TGTGCCAGCAGTTACTCGAGGAATAGCAATCAGCCCCAGCATTTT. Its protein is CASSYSRNSNQPQHF.

The CDR3 sequence is CASSHTYAPHEQYF. For the CDR3, the DNA is TGTGCCAGCAGCCACACATACGCTCCGCACGAGCAGTACTTC. The rearrangement links TRBV7-2 to TRBJ2-7; D is unclear. V shed 5 bases and J shed 5 bases, with 16 bases lying between them. Germline lookup yields CDR1 SGHTA and CDR2 FQGNSA. This CDR3 comprises 14 residues. The whole variable domain, remainder taken from reference TRBV7-2 and TRBJ2-7, is GAGVSQSPSNKVTEKGKDVELRCDPISGHTALYWYRQSLGQGLEFLIYFQGNSAPDKSGLPSDRFSAERTGGSVSTLTIQRTQQEDSAVYLCASSHTYAPHEQYFGPGTRLTVT.

V is TRBV5-1 and J is TRBJ2-1; 11 positions match TRBD2. CDR1 and CDR2 from the germline V gene are SGHRS and YFSETQ. Germline trimming cut 5 bases from V and 3 bases from J; bases unmatched to any gene: 13. The CDR3 spans 18 residues. The CDR3 sequence: CASRSGAGLAVFYNEQFF. The DNA of the CDR3 is TGCGCCAGCAGATCTGGAGCGGGACTAGCGGTTTTCTACAATGAGCAGTTCTTC.

J is TRBJ1-1 and V is TRBV6-5; D is undetermined. Germline V gene sequence: CDR1 MNHEY, CDR2 SVGAGI. The CDR3 contains 15 residues. V gave up 4 bases and J gave up 0 bases, with 12 bases separating them. This CDR3 reads CASSSSGHLNTEAFF. CDR3 sequence (DNA): TGTGCCAGCAGTTCAAGTGGGCACCTGAACACTGAAGCTTTCTTT.

This chain joins TRBV5-1 and TRBJ2-7; 7 bases are shared with TRBD1. CDR3 length: 15 residues. V lost 3 bases and J lost 3; bases outside the gene matches: 9. Per the germline V gene, CDR1 is SGHRS and CDR2 is YFSETQ. In DNA, the CDR3 is TGCGCCAGCAGCTCCTCGACAGGGTTATTCTACGAGCAGTACTTC. It codes for CASSSSTGLFYEQYF.

J is TRBJ2-3 and V is TRBV7-3, with 10 bases that match TRBD2. V dropped 5 bases and J dropped 1; count of bases not matched to a gene: 6. Germline V gives CDR1 SGHTA, CDR2 FQGTGA. CDR3 length: 16 residues. The CDR3 DNA follows: TGTGCCAGCAGCGCGCAAGCGGGGGGGGGCACAGATACGCAGTATTTT. It encodes CASSAQAGGGTDTQYF.

This rearrangement joins TRBV27 to TRBJ1-2; 7 nucleotides align to TRBD1. The CDR3 runs to 14 residues. The trim removed 7 bases at V and 6 bases at J, leaving 11 bases unmatched. Germline V CDR1 and CDR2: MNHEY, SMNVEV (reference sequence). The CDR3 bases are TGTGCCAGCACCCCCGCCCGGGACAGTAATGGCTACACCTTC. Protein product: CASTPARDSNGYTF.

Turning to this clone: Compared with germline, one end of the junction differs, possibly owing to a read error. The CDR3 nucleotides read TGTGCCAGCAGCCGTACAGTACAAGAGCCCCAGTACTTC. Translated, it gives CASSRTVQEPQYF. The V call is TRBV7-2, the J call TRBJ2-5; D is unclear. This CDR3 is built from 13 residues. Germline V gene data show CDR1 as SGHTA and CDR2 as FQGNSA.

The chain carries TRBV28 and TRBJ1-4, with 10 bases aligning to TRBD1. Trimming at V came to 2 bases and at J to 8 bases, leaving 8 bases not matched to a gene. The CDR3 contains 16 residues. Germline V gene sequence: CDR1 MDHEN, CDR2 SYDVKM. The CDR3 DNA follows: TGTGCCAGCAGTTTAGCGAGACAGGGGGCTTTGGAAAAACTGTTTTTT. It yields the protein CASSLARQGALEKLFF.

The chain links TRBV7-6 to TRBJ2-5; no firm D call. CDR3 size: 16 residues. CDR1 is SGHVS, CDR2 FNYEAQ, per germline. Trimming took off 4 bases at V and 2 bases at J, with 17 bases between the two ends. CDR3 loop: CASSSQAPRIQETQYF. CDR3 sequence (DNA): TGTGCCAGCAGCTCCCAGGCACCAAGGATTCAAGAGACCCAGTACTTC.

This chain uses TRBV29-1 with TRBJ1-1, with a tentative D call TRBD1 (6 bases). Trimming shortened V by 3 bases and J by 0 bases, and 8 bases separated the two germline ends. Germline CDR1 SQVTM, CDR2 ANQGSEA. This CDR3 is built from 13 residues. The CDR3 reads CSVDTGMNTEAFF. The CDR3 DNA sequence: TGCAGCGTTGACACAGGGATGAACACTGAAGCTTTCTTT.

The rearrangement joins TRBV6-4 to TRBJ2-3; 8 bases align to TRBD2. There are 14 residues in the CDR3. Germline V gene lookup returns CDR1 MRHNA and CDR2 SNTAGT. V shed 5 bases, J shed 4 bases, and the junction held 5 bases outside the gene matches. As DNA, the CDR3 is TGTGCCAGCAGTCGGGGGGGCTCTTCAGATACGCAGTATTTT. It yields the protein CASSRGGSSDTQYF.

The count of this clone is one. The chain joins TRBV7-9 to TRBJ1-2; 8 bases map to TRBD1. The CDR3 is made up of 17 amino acids. The germline gives CDR1 SEHNR, CDR2 FQNEAQ (reference sequence). Germline trimming cut 5 bases from V and 0 bases from J; bases unmatched to any gene: 11. CDR3 loop: CASSRMKTGDANYGYTF. CDR3 nucleotides: TGTGCCAGCAGCCGGATGAAGACAGGGGATGCTAACTATGGCTACACCTTC.

This clone was observed a single time. The rearrangement joins TRBV7-9 to TRBJ2-7, with a tentative D call TRBD1 (5 bases). This CDR3 contains 14 residues. The germline V gene encodes CDR1 SEHNR and CDR2 FQNEAQ (reference sequence). V gave up 4 bases and J gave up 2 bases, with 12 bases separating them. This CDR3 is CASSSRAGPYEQYF. Written as DNA, the CDR3 is TGTGCCAGCAGCTCAAGGGCAGGGCCCTACGAGCAGTACTTC.

This clone occurred many times. The DNA for the CDR3 is TGTGCCAGCAGCTTAGTTACTGGGGGGTCAAATCAGCCCCAGCATTTT. Its translation is CASSLVTGGSNQPQHF. The rearrangement uses TRBV11-2 and TRBJ1-5, with D possibly being TRBD1 (5 bases). This CDR3 region has 16 residues. The ends were cut back, 1 base at V and 4 bases at J, with 14 bases in the middle. CDR1 SGHAT and CDR2 FQNNGV come from the germline V gene.

The rearrangement uses TRBV7-6 and TRBJ2-1; a possible D gene is TRBD1 (5 bases). Germline loops: CDR1 SGHVS, CDR2 FNYEAQ. The CDR3 extends over 13 amino acids. Trimming removed 2 bases from V and 7 bases from J, with 9 bases in between. The chain's CDR3 is CASSLSPGNEQFF. CDR3 coding DNA: TGTGCCAGCAGCTTATCCCCAGGGAATGAGCAGTTCTTC.